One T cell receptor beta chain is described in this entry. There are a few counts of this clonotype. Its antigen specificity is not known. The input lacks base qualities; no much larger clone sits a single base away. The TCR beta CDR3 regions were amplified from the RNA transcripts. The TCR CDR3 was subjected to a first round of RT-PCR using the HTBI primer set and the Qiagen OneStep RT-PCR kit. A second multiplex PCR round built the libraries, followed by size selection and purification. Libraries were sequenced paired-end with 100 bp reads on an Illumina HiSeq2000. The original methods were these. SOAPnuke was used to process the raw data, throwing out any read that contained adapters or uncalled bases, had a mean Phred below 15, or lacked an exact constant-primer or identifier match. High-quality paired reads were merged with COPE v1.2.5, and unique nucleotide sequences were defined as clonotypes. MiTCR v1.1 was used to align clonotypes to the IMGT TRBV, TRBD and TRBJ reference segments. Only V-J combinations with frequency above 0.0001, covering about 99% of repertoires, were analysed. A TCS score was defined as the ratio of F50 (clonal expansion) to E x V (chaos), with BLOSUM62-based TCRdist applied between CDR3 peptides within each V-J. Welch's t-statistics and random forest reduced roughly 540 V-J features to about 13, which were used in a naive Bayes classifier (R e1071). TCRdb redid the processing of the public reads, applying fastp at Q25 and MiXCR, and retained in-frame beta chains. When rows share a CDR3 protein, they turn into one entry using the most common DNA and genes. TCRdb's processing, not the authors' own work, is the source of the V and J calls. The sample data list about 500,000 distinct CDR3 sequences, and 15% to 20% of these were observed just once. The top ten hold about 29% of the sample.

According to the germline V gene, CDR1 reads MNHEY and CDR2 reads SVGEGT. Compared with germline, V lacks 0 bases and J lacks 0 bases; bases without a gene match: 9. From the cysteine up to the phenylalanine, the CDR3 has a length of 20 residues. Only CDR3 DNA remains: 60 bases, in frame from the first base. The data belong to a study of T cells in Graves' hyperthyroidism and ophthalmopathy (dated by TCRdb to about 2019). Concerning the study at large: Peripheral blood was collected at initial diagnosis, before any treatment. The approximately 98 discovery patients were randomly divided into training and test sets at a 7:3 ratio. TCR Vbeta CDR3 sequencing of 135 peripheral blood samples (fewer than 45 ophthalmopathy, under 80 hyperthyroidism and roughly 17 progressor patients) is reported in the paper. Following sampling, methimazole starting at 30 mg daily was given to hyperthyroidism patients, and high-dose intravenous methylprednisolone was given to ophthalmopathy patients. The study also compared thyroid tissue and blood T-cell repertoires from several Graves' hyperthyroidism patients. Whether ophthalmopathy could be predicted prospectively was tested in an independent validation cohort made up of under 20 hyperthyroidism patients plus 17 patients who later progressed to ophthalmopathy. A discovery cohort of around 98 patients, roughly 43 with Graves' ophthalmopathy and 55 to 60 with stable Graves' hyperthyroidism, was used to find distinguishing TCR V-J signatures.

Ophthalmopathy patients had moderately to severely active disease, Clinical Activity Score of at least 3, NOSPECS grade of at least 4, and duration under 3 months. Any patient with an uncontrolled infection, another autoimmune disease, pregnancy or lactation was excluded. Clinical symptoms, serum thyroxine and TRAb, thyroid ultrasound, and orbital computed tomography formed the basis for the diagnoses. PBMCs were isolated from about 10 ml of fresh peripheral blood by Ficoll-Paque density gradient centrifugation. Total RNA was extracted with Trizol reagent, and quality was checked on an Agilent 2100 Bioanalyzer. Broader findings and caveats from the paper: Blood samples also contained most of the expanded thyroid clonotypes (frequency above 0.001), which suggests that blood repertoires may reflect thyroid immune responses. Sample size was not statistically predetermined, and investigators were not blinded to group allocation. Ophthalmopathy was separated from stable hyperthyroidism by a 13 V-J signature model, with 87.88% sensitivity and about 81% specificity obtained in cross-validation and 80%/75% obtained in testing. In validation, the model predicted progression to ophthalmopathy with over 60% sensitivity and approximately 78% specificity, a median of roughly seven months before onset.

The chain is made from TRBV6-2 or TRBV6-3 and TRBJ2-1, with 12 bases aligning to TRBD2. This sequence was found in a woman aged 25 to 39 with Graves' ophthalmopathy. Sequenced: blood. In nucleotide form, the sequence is TGTGCCAGCAGTTACTCGATCAGGACTAGCGGGGTCAGCTCCTACAATGAGCAGTTCTTC. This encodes CASSYSIRTSGVSSYNEQFF.